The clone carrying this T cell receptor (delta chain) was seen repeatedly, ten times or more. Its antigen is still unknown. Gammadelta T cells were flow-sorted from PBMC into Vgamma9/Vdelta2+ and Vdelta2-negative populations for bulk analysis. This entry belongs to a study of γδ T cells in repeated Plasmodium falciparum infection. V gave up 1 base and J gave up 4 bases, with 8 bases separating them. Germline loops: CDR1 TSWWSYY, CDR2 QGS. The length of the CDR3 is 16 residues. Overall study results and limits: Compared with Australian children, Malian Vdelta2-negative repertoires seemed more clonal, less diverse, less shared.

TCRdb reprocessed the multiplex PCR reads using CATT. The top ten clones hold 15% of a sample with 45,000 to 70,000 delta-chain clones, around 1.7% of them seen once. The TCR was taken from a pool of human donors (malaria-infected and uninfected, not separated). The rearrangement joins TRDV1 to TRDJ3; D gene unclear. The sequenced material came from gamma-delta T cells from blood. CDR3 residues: CALGEHLLWDTRQMFF. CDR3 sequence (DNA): TGTGCTCTTGGGGAACACCTTTTGTGGGACACCCGACAGATGTTTTTC.